This T cell receptor (beta chain) is drawn from a study of T cells in Graves' hyperthyroidism and ophthalmopathy. Researchers took RNA transcripts and amplified the TCR beta CDR3 regions from them. The TCR CDR3 was amplified in a first-round RT-PCR using the HTBI primer set. TCRdb re-derived calls from the multiplex PCR reads in MiXCR, one entry per CDR3 protein. The table lists 500,000 to 700,000 distinct CDR3 sequences, over 15% of them singletons. The junction had 7 bases not matched to a gene; V was cut back by 3 bases and J by 8 bases. The germline V gene has CDR1 KGHDR and CDR2 SFDVKD. The CDR3 extends over 15 amino acids.

This clonotype was obtained from a woman between 18 and 30 years old with Graves' hyperthyroidism. What was sequenced was blood. This sequence joins TRBV24-1 and TRBJ2-1; TRBD1 aligns across 9 bases. CDR3 sequence (DNA): TGTGCCACCAGTGATCAGGGACAGGGTATGGATGAGCAGTTCTTC. It encodes CATSDQGQGMDEQFF.